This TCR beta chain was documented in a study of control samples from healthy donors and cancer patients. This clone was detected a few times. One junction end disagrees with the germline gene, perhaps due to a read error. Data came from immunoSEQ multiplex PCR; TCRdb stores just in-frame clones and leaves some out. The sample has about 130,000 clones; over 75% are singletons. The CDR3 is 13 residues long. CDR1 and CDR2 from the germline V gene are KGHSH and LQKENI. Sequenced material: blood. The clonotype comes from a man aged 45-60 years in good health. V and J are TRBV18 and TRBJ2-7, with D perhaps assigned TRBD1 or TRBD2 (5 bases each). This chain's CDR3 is CASFGGLSSEQYF. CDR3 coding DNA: TGTGCCAGCTTTGGGGGTTTATCCTCCGAGCAGTACTTC.